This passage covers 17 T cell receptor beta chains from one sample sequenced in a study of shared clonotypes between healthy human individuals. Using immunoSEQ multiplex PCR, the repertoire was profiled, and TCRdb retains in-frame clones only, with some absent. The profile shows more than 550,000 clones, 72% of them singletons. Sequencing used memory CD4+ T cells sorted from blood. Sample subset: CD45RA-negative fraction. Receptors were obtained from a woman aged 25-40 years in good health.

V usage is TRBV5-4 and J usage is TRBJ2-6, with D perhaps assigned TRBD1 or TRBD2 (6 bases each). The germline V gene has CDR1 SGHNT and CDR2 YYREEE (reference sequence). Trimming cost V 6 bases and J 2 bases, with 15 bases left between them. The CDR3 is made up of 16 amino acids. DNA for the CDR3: TGTGCCAGCAACTTAGGGGGGAGCCCTGGGGCCAACGTCCTGACTTTC. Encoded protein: CASNLGGSPGANVLTF.

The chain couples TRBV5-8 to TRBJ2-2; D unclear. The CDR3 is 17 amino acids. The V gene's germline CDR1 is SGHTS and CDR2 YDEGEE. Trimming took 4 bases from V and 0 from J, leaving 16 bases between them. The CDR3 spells CASSQKQHISNTGELFF. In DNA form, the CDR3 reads TGTGCCAGCAGCCAGAAGCAGCACATATCGAACACCGGGGAGCTGTTTTTT.

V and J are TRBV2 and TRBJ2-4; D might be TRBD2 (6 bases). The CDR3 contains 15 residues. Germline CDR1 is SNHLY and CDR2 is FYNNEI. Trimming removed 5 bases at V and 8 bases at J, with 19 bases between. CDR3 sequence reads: CASSLISGGGDIQYF. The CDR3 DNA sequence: TGTGCCAGCAGTTTAATTAGCGGAGGCGGGGACATTCAGTACTTC.

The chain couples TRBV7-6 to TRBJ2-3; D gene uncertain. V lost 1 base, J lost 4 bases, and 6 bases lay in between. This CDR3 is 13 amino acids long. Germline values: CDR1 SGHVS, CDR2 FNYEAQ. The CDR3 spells CASSLGAPDTQYF. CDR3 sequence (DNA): TGTGCCAGCAGCTTAGGTGCCCCAGATACGCAGTATTTT.

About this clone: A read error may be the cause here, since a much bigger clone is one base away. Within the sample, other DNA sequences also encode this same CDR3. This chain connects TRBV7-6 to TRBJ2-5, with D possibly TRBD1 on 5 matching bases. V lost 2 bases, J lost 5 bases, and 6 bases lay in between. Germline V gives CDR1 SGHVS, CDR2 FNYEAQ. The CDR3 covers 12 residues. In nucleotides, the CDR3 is TGTGCCAGCAGCTTATCAGGGGAGACCCAGTACTTC. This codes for CASSLSGETQYF.

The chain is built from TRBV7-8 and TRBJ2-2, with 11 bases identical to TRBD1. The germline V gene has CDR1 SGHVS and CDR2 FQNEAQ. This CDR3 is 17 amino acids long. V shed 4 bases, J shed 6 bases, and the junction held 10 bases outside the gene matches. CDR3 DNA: TGTGCCAGCAGCTACCGGGAGGACAGGGGGCGCGCCGGGGAGCTGTTTTTT. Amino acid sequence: CASSYREDRGRAGELFF. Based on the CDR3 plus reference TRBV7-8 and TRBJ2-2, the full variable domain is GAGVSQSPRYKVAKRGQDVALRCDPISGHVSLFWYQQALGQGPEFLTYFQNEAQLDKSGLPSDRFFAERPEGSVSTLKIQRTQQEDSAVYLCASSYREDRGRAGELFFGEGSRLTVL.

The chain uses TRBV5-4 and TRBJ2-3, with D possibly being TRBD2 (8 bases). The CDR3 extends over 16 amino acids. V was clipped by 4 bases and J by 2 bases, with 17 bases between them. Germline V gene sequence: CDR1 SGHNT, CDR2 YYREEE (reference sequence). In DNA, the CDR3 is TGTGCCAGCAGCCCCTCGGGAGGGGGCCACACAGATACGCAGTATTTT. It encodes CASSPSGGGHTDTQYF.

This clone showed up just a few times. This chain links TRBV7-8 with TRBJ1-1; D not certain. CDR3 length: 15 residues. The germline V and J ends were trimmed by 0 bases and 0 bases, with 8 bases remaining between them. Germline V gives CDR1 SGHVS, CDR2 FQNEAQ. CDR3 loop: CASSLAGVLNTEAFF. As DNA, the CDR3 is TGTGCCAGCAGCTTAGCAGGCGTATTGAACACTGAAGCTTTCTTT.

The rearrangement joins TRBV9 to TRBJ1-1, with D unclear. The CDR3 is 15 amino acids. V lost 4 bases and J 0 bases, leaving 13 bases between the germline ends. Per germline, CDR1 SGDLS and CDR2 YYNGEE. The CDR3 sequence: CASSPRSNLNTEAFF. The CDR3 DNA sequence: TGTGCCAGCAGCCCCCGATCGAATCTGAACACTGAAGCTTTCTTT.

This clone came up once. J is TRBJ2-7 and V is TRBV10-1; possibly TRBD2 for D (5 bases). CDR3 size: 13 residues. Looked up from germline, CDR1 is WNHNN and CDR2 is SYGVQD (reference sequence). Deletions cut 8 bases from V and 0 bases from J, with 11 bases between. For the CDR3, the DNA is TGCGCCAGCTCTCCCGGGGACTCCTACGAGCAGTACTTC. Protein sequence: CASSPGDSYEQYF.

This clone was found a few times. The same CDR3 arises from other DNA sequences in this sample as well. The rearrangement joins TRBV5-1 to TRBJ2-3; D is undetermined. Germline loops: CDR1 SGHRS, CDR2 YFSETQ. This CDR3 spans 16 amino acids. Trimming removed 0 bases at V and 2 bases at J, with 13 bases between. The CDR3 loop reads CASSLEGRWDTDTQYF. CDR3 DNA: TGCGCCAGCAGCTTGGAGGGTCGGTGGGACACAGATACGCAGTATTTT.

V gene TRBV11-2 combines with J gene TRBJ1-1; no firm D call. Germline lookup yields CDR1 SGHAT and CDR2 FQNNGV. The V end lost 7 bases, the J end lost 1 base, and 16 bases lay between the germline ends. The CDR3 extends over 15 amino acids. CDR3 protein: CASNPVKGPNTEAFF. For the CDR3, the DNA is TGTGCCAGCAACCCGGTTAAAGGACCGAACACTGAAGCTTTCTTT.

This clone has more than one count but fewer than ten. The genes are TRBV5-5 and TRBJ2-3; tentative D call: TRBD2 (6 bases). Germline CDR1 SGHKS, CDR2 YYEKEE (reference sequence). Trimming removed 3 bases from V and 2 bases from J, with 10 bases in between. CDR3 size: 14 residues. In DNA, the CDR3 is TGTGCCAGCAGCTCCCCGGGGGACACAGATACGCAGTATTTT. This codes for CASSSPGDTDTQYF.

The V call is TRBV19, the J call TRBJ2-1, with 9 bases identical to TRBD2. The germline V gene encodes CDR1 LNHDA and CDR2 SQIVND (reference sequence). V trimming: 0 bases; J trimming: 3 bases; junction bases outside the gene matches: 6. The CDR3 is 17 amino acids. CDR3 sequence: CASSIDSGAGGYNEQFF. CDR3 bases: TGTGCCAGTAGTATAGATAGCGGAGCGGGAGGCTACAATGAGCAGTTCTTC.

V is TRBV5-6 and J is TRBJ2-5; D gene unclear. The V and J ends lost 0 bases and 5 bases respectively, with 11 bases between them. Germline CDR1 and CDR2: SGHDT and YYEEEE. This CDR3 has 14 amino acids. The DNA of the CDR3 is TGTGCCAGCAGCTTGGTCGAGACCCGGGAGACCCAGTACTTC. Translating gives CASSLVETRETQYF. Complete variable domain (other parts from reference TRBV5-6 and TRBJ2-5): DAGVTQSPTHLIKTRGQQVTLRCSPKSGHDTVSWYQQALGQGPQFIFQYYEEEERQRGNFPDRFSGHQFPNYSSELNVNALLLGDSALYLCASSLVETRETQYFGPGTRLLVL.

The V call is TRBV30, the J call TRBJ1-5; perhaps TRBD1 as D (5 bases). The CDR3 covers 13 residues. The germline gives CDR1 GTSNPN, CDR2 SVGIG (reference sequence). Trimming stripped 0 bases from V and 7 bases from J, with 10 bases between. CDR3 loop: CAWSVSGGQPQHF. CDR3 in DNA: TGTGCCTGGAGTGTGTCCGGGGGACAGCCCCAGCATTTT. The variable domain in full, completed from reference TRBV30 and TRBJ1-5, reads SQTIHQWPATLVQPVGSPLSLECTVEGTSNPNLYWYRQAAGRGLQLLFYSVGIGQISSEVPQNLSASRPQDRQFILSSKKLLLSDSGFYLCAWSVSGGQPQHFGDGTRLSIL.

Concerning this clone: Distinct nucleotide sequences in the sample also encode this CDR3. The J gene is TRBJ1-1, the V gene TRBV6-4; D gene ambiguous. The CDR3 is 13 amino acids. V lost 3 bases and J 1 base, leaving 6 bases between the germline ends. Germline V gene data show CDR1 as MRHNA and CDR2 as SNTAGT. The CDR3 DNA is TGTGCCAGCAGTGAGGCAGAGAACACTGAAGCTTTCTTT. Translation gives CASSEAENTEAFF.